The clone carrying this TCR beta chain was seen a few times. Its antigen is currently unknown. This sample was taken from a study of cytomegalovirus exposure and HLA in healthy donors. Study observations and caveats: Highly shared variants forming one cluster were likely a sequencing artifact. In a later analysis, a missense DCLRE1C variant was linked to TCR beta V- and J-gene trimming. It was only CMV serostatus that was available as immune exposure information.

There are 12 residues in the CDR3. V lost 5 bases and J lost 8, with 12 bases in between. Looked up from germline, CDR1 is SGHTA and CDR2 is FQGNSA. The PCR ran on 60 Vbeta and 13 Jbeta primers. Profiled with immunoSEQ multiplex PCR; TCRdb holds only in-frame clones, not every one. The data hold some 120,000 clones, with about four fifths observed a single time. The chain couples TRBV7-2 to TRBJ1-2; D uncertain. The source material was PBMCs. The TCR was taken from a man aged 25-45 years in good health and CMV-seronegative. For the CDR3, the DNA is TGTGCCAGCAGCCTGACGGGGATCGGCTACACCTTC. It yields the protein CASSLTGIGYTF.